One and the same sample provided the 30 T cell receptor beta chains below, sequenced in a study of identical twins. TCRdb reprocessed the 5' RACE reads via MiXCR and lists one record per CDR3 protein. The data show over 600,000 distinct CDR3 sequences, 21% seen once. The same sample was also used in a study of T cells expressing NK-cell markers.

Specimen: PBMCs. These receptors all stem from a young woman in good health.

The chain uses TRBV6-1 and TRBJ1-1, with TRBD1 as a possible D gene (5 bases). This CDR3 spans 14 amino acids. Germline V gene sequence: CDR1 MNHNS, CDR2 SASEGT. Trimming took off 5 bases at V and 1 base at J, with 11 bases between the two ends. The CDR3 sequence: CASSQGERNTEAFF. The CDR3 bases are TGTGCCAGCAGTCAGGGAGAGAGGAACACTGAAGCTTTCTTT.

This clonotype was observed a few times. The chain carries TRBV12-5 and TRBJ2-7, with TRBD2 matching over 11 bases. This CDR3 region has 14 residues. V shed 1 base and J 6 bases; nucleotides not matched to a gene: 2. Germline-derived CDR1 and CDR2 are LGHNT and FRNRAP. CDR3 residues: CASGLAGTSGEQYF. The CDR3 DNA sequence: TGTGCTAGTGGTTTGGCCGGGACTAGCGGCGAGCAGTACTTC.

In its sample, this clonotype was seen a few times. V is TRBV12-3 or TRBV12-4 and J is TRBJ1-1; TRBD1 matches at 7 bases. Trimming removed 6 bases from V and 6 bases from J; junction bases left unmatched: 10. The CDR3 has 14 amino acids. The CDR3: CASSPGWTGSEAFF. The CDR3 region has the DNA TGTGCCAGCAGCCCCGGATGGACAGGATCTGAAGCTTTCTTT.

This clonotype has a handful of counts. The chain joins TRBV12-3 or TRBV12-4 to TRBJ2-2; TRBD2 might be the D (5 bases). The V end was cut by 6 bases, the J end by 4 bases, with 9 bases between. The CDR3 contains 13 residues. The CDR3 loop reads CASRLVSTGELFF. The DNA of the CDR3 is TGTGCCAGCAGACTAGTGAGCACCGGGGAGCTGTTTTTT.

V gene TRBV7-8 combines with J gene TRBJ2-3; 8 bases are a match to TRBD2. From germline, CDR1 is SGHVS and CDR2 FQNEAQ. CDR3 length equals 16 residues. V shed 4 bases, J shed 2 bases, and the junction held 8 bases outside the gene matches. The CDR3, as DNA: TGTGCCAGCAGCTGGGGTAGCGGGATGTACACAGATACGCAGTATTTT. As protein: CASSWGSGMYTDTQYF.

This clonotype was detected a few times. V usage is TRBV20-1 and J usage is TRBJ2-3; D is undetermined. The CDR3 totals 14 residues. V was pared by 0 bases and J by 0 bases, with 7 bases between. Germline CDR1 is DFQATT and CDR2 is SNEGSKA (reference sequence). CDR3 bases: TGCAGTGCTAGAGATGTTACTAGCACAGATACGCAGTATTTT. Translated, it gives CSARDVTSTDTQYF.

This clonotype has more than one count but fewer than ten. The V and J genes are TRBV6-6 and TRBJ1-3, with D maybe TRBD1 (6 bases). CDR1 is MNHNY, CDR2 SVGAGI, per germline (reference sequence). The germline V and J ends were trimmed by 5 bases and 6 bases, with 11 bases remaining between them. The CDR3 runs to 13 residues. The CDR3, as DNA: TGTGCCAGCAGTGATACAGGGAAAAACACCATATATTTT. Amino acids: CASSDTGKNTIYF.

The gene calls are TRBV14 and TRBJ2-6; D perhaps matches TRBD2 (5 bases). The CDR3 totals 17 residues. Trimming pared 4 bases from V and 0 bases from J, leaving 13 bases between. CDR1 is SGHDN, CDR2 FVKESK, per germline. The DNA of the CDR3 is TGTGCCAGCAGCCTCGGGGTCTTCCTCTCTGGGGCCAACGTCCTGACTTTC. This sequence encodes CASSLGVFLSGANVLTF.

The rearrangement links TRBV20-1 to TRBJ1-2, with 8 bases matching TRBD1. CDR1 is DFQATT and CDR2 is SNEGSKA in the germline V gene (reference sequence). The CDR3 loop spans 17 amino acids. J gave up 6 bases and V 0 bases, and 15 bases lay outside the gene matches. This CDR3 is CSARDNDFRGQADGYTF. The DNA of the CDR3 is TGCAGTGCTAGAGATAACGACTTTAGGGGACAGGCAGATGGCTACACCTTC.

The chain links TRBV6-2 or TRBV6-3 to TRBJ2-3; TRBD2 agrees at 12 bases. Germline loops: CDR1 MNHEY, CDR2 SVGEGT. The CDR3 covers 17 residues. Trimming removed 4 bases from V and 3 bases from J; junction bases left unmatched: 8. This CDR3 reads CASSSWTSGVMTDTQYF. In DNA, the CDR3 is TGTGCCAGCAGTTCCTGGACTAGCGGGGTTATGACAGATACGCAGTATTTT.

This clonotype appeared a few times. V gene TRBV5-1 combines with J gene TRBJ2-7; D is possibly TRBD1 (6 bases). Germline CDR1 reads SGHRS; CDR2 reads YFSETQ. The ends were cut back, 4 bases at V and 3 bases at J, with 20 bases in the middle. CDR3 length equals 16 residues. The CDR3 region is CASSPRGRGPFYEQYF. The DNA of the CDR3 is TGCGCCAGCAGCCCGAGGGGCAGGGGTCCTTTCTACGAGCAGTACTTC.

The CDR3 DNA is TGTGCCAGCAGCGGGGAGGCGGCTTCCCACGAGCAGTACTTC. Its protein product is CASSGEAASHEQYF. The rearrangement joins TRBV6-1 to TRBJ2-7; maybe TRBD2 (6 bases). The CDR3 totals 14 residues. Germline loops: CDR1 MNHNS, CDR2 SASEGT. Trimming removed 6 bases from V and 5 bases from J, with 17 bases in between.

Only a few counts were recorded for this clonotype. This sequence joins TRBV9 and TRBJ2-7, with 8 bases matching TRBD1. Germline-derived CDR1 and CDR2 are SGDLS and YYNGEE. The length of the CDR3 is 14 residues. V dropped 4 bases and J dropped 1; count of bases not matched to a gene: 4. In DNA form, the CDR3 reads TGTGCCAGCAGCCCGACAGGGGTATCCTACGAGCAGTACTTC. It is translated as CASSPTGVSYEQYF.

This clonotype was picked up a small number of times. V usage is TRBV6-5 and J usage is TRBJ2-7; the match to TRBD2 covers 8 bases. Germline-derived CDR1 and CDR2 are MNHEY and SVGAGI. The CDR3 loop spans 17 amino acids. V lost 0 bases to trimming and J lost 2 bases; unmatched junction nucleotides: 9. The CDR3 reads CASSYSRLAGETYEQYF. The CDR3 bases are TGTGCCAGCAGTTACTCGAGGCTAGCGGGTGAAACCTACGAGCAGTACTTC.

V is TRBV5-1 and J is TRBJ2-5; 11 bases agree with TRBD2. CDR3 size: 16 residues. CDR1 SGHRS and CDR2 YFSETQ come from the germline V gene. V dropped 2 bases and J dropped 3; count of bases not matched to a gene: 6. CDR3 protein: CASSFGLAGGEETQYF. The CDR3 DNA reads as TGCGCCAGCAGCTTCGGCCTAGCGGGAGGAGAAGAGACCCAGTACTTC.

This clonotype was counted only a few times. The chain is built from TRBV6-5 and TRBJ2-5; 7 bases fit TRBD2. Germline trimming cut 2 bases from V and 5 bases from J; bases unmatched to any gene: 8. The CDR3 covers 15 residues. Germline V gene sequence: CDR1 MNHEY, CDR2 SVGAGI. The CDR3 sequence: CASSYRPAGWETQYF. CDR3 nucleotides: TGTGCCAGCAGTTACCGGCCAGCGGGGTGGGAGACCCAGTACTTC.

There are many counts of this clonotype. CDR3 coding DNA: TGTGCCAGCACCAACTTGGGATATTCGGATACGCAGTATTTT. Translating it yields CASTNLGYSDTQYF. The gene calls are TRBV12-3 or TRBV12-4 and TRBJ2-3, with D unclear. Trimming cost V 7 bases and J 6 bases, with 17 bases left between them. CDR3 length: 14 amino acids.

The V gene is TRBV7-9, the J gene TRBJ2-4; D may be TRBD1 (5 bases). V lost 6 bases to trimming and J lost 6 bases, with 18 bases between them. Germline V gives CDR1 SEHNR, CDR2 FQNEAQ (reference sequence). The CDR3 is 15 amino acids. The CDR3 DNA sequence: TGTGCCAGCAGTCCAACAGGCCGTTTCGGAAACATTCAGTACTTC. Translating gives CASSPTGRFGNIQYF.

Of note for this clonotype: One end of the junction varies from germline; a read error may be responsible. V gene TRBV20-1 combines with J gene TRBJ2-1; 14 bases fit TRBD2. This CDR3 is 18 amino acids long. CDR1 and CDR2 from the germline V gene are DFQATT and SNEGSKA (reference sequence). The CDR3 is CCARKGLAGAVSYNEQFF. CDR3 coding DNA: TGCTGTGCTAGGAAGGGACTAGCGGGAGCGGTGTCCTACAATGAGCAGTTCTTC.

This clonotype was counted a few times. The chain employs TRBV27 and TRBJ1-5; D call uncertain. The V end was cut by 3 bases, the J end by 7 bases, with 10 bases between. Per the germline V gene, CDR1 is MNHEY and CDR2 is SMNVEV (reference sequence). This CDR3 contains 13 residues. CDR3 region: CASSFARGQPQHF. CDR3 coding DNA: TGTGCCAGCAGTTTCGCGCGCGGACAGCCCCAGCATTTT.

The chain joins TRBV10-3 to TRBJ1-3; no clear D gene. Trimming removed 0 bases at V and 6 bases at J, with 12 bases between. CDR3 size: 15 residues. Germline V gene sequence: CDR1 ENHRY, CDR2 SYGVKD. In DNA, the CDR3 is TGTGCCATCAGTGAGTCCGGGCGGCCGGAAAACACCATATATTTT. As protein: CAISESGRPENTIYF.

This clonotype was picked up many times. The CDR3 is CSAHRALRGKDTQYF. The CDR3 DNA follows: TGCAGTGCCCACAGGGCCCTCCGGGGTAAAGATACGCAGTATTTT. The J gene is TRBJ2-3, the V gene TRBV20-1; D is possibly TRBD1 (6 bases). There are 15 residues in the CDR3. CDR1 and CDR2 (germline): DFQATT, SNEGSKA (reference sequence). V gave up 6 bases and J gave up 5 bases, with 21 bases separating them.

This chain joins TRBV27 and TRBJ2-1; maybe TRBD2 (6 bases). Germline V gene data show CDR1 as MNHEY and CDR2 as SMNVEV (reference sequence). The CDR3 contains 11 residues. The V end lost 10 bases, the J end lost 4 bases, and 8 bases lay between the germline ends. The CDR3 reads CAIRGYNEQFF. DNA for the CDR3: TGTGCCATCCGGGGGTACAATGAGCAGTTCTTC.

The chain recombines TRBV30 with TRBJ1-2, with 7 bases matching TRBD1. Germline CDR1 and CDR2: GTSNPN and SVGIG (reference sequence). The J segment lost 8 bases and the V segment lost 2 bases, leaving 8 bases of the junction unmatched. This CDR3 contains 13 residues. The CDR3 bases are TGTGCCTGGAGTCGCGACAGGGCGGGAGGCTACACCTTC. This encodes CAWSRDRAGGYTF.

The chain employs TRBV7-9 and TRBJ2-1; 7 bases are a match to TRBD2. The CDR3 sequence is 16 residues long. Unmatched junction bases numbered 13, after V lost 5 bases and J lost 6 bases. The germline CDR1 and CDR2 sequences are SEHNR and FQNEAQ (reference sequence). DNA of the CDR3: TGTGCCAGCAGCCCCCACTGGACTAGTGGGGGCAATGAGCAGTTCTTC. It specifies CASSPHWTSGGNEQFF.

This clonotype was seen only a few times. V and J are TRBV6-1 and TRBJ1-2, with D tentatively TRBD1 (6 bases). CDR1 is MNHNS and CDR2 is SASEGT in the germline V gene. The V gene lost 10 bases and the J gene lost 1 base, with 16 bases spanning the gap. This CDR3 region has 14 residues. CDR3 loop: CATSRQERNYGYTF. The CDR3 region has the DNA TGTGCCACCTCCAGACAGGAACGTAACTATGGCTACACCTTC.

The chain joins TRBV29-1 to TRBJ1-4, with D possibly being TRBD1 (5 bases). The CDR3 sequence is 11 residues long. V was clipped by 7 bases and J by 13 bases, with 16 bases between them. CDR1 SQVTM and CDR2 ANQGSEA come from the germline V gene. The CDR3 sequence is CSGGDGARLFF. DNA for the CDR3: TGCAGCGGGGGGGACGGAGCAAGACTGTTTTTT. Looking up the rest from reference TRBV29-1 and TRBJ1-4 gives the full variable domain: SAVISQKPSRDICQRGTSLTIQCQVDSQVTMMFWYRQQPGQSLTLIATANQGSEATYESGFVIDKFPISRPNLTFSTLTVSNMSPEDSSIYLCSGGDGARLFFGSGTQLSVL.

This clonotype came up many times. The chain carries TRBV7-2 and TRBJ2-5, with D possibly TRBD1 on 5 matching bases. This CDR3 has 12 amino acids. The germline V gene has CDR1 SGHTA and CDR2 FQGNSA. Trimming took off 6 bases at V and 5 bases at J, with 10 bases between the two ends. CDR3 amino acids: CASSLKGETQYF. The CDR3 DNA follows: TGTGCCAGCAGTTTGAAGGGGGAGACCCAGTACTTC.

There are a few counts of this clonotype. V is TRBV9 and J is TRBJ2-3, with D hard to call. The germline CDR1 and CDR2 sequences are SGDLS and YYNGEE. V gave up 2 bases and J gave up 0 bases, with 10 bases separating them. The CDR3 totals 15 residues. CDR3 bases: TGTGCCAGCAGCGTCCCCCCCCTAAGCACAGATACGCAGTATTTT. This encodes CASSVPPLSTDTQYF.

This chain connects TRBV15 to TRBJ2-1, with TRBD2 as a possible D gene (5 bases). Germline CDR1 is LNHNV and CDR2 is YYDKDF (reference sequence). Trimming pared 6 bases from V and 7 bases from J, leaving 7 bases between. This CDR3 comprises 11 residues. The CDR3 spells CATRGENEQFF. In DNA, the CDR3 is TGTGCCACCAGGGGAGAAAATGAGCAGTTCTTC.